The rows below give T cell receptor beta chains drawn from one sample of a study of T cell responses to AZD1222 COVID-19 vaccine. TCRdb's copy holds only in-frame clones and misses some; the assay was immunoSEQ multiplex PCR. The sample lists 160,000 or so clones; around nine tenths were seen once. This specimen consisted of peripheral blood, obtained on day 0 of AZD1222 vaccination. These receptors were taken from an adult in good health. CDR3s include the opening cysteine and the closing phenylalanine or tryptophan. Fields, in order: D gene, V gene, J gene, clone size, CDR3 DNA, CDR3 protein. The D gene is left open where the match is weak. The size field is filled for only some rows; it gives once, few, many or a size class.

-,TRBV9,TRBJ2-5,-,TGTGCCAGCAGCGTAGGGTGGCAAGAGACCCAGTACTTC,CASSVGWQETQYF
TRBD1,TRBV2,TRBJ2-7,-,TGTGCCATCGAACTCCGGGACAGGCCTAGCTACGAGCAGTACTTC,CAIELRDRPSYEQYF
-,TRBV12-2,TRBJ1-1,-,TGTGCAAGTCGCCCAGGTAGGGGGCGGACTGAAGCTTTCTTT,CASRPGRGRTEAFF
-,TRBV19,TRBJ2-1,once,TGTGCCAGTAGTATAACCCTAAACAATGAGCAGTTCTTC,CASSITLNNEQFF
TRBD1,TRBV19,TRBJ2-7,-,TGTGCCAGTAGTAGGGGACAGGGAGTCTTCGCCTACGAGCAGTACTTC,CASSRGQGVFAYEQYF
TRBD1,TRBV11-2,TRBJ2-5,once,TGTGCCAGCAGCTTAGGGGCGGGACAGGGGTCGGAGACCCAGTACTTC,CASSLGAGQGSETQYF
-,TRBV29-1,TRBJ1-1,-,TGCAGCGTTGGAAGGCCGGGTGAGAACACTGAAGCTTTCTTT,CSVGRPGENTEAFF
TRBD1,TRBV5-6,TRBJ1-2,-,TGTGCCAGCAGCCTCGCACAGGGGATACACTATGGCTACACCTTC,CASSLAQGIHYGYTF
-,TRBV7-9,TRBJ1-2,-,TGTGCCAGCGGGCGAGGTTATGGCTACACCTTC,CASGRGYGYTF
TRBD2,TRBV7-6,TRBJ2-5,-,TGTGCCAGCAGCTACCGAGCGGGAGGAGGGGAGACCCAGTACTTC,CASSYRAGGGETQYF
-,TRBV29-1,TRBJ1-2,-,TGCAGCGCTGACCTCCCGGGTAACTATGGCTACACCTTC,CSADLPGNYGYTF
TRBD1,TRBV10-3,TRBJ1-1,-,TGTGCCATCAGTGTCACCACAGGGGTGAACACTGAAGCTTTCTTT,CAISVTTGVNTEAFF
-,TRBV19,TRBJ1-1,-,TGTGCCAGTAGTATAGGCCAGGGGAACACTGAAGCTTTCTTT,CASSIGQGNTEAFF
-,TRBV5-6,TRBJ1-4,-,TGTGCCAGCAGCCCCCCCAGCCCTTCAACTAATGAAAAACTGTTTTTT,CASSPPSPSTNEKLFF
-,TRBV5-1,TRBJ2-3,-,TGCGCCAGCAGCCTCCTGGGGCCGGGCACAGATACGCAGTATTTT,CASSLLGPGTDTQYF
TRBD1,TRBV6-1,TRBJ2-7,-,TGTGCCAGCAGTGAAGGAAGGGGACAGGGGGCGAGCGAGCAGTACTTC,CASSEGRGQGASEQYF
TRBD1,TRBV3-1/TRBV3-2,TRBJ1-6,-,TGTGCCAGCAGCCAAGGGGGACAGGGGAATTCACCCCTCCACTTT,CASSQGGQGNSPLHF
TRBD2,TRBV5-1,TRBJ2-1,-,TGCGCCAGCAGTCCGACTAGCGGGAGGGCCTGGTACAATGAGCAGTTCTTC,CASSPTSGRAWYNEQFF
-,TRBV14,TRBJ2-7,-,TGTGCCAGCAGCCAAGATCTTCTCTTGGGGGAGCAGTACTTC,CASSQDLLLGEQYF
-,TRBV18,TRBJ1-2,-,TGTGCCAGCTCACGTCCGGACGACTATGGCTACACCTTC,CASSRPDDYGYTF
TRBD1,TRBV3-1/TRBV3-2,TRBJ1-5,-,TGTGCCAGCAGCCAAGATTTCGGACAGGGGGCGCCTTATCCCCAGCCCCAGCATTTT,CASSQDFGQGAPYPQPQHF
-,TRBV12-3/TRBV12-4,TRBJ2-7,-,TGTGCCAGCAGCCGTTCGCTCGCCTACGAGCAGTACTTC,CASSRSLAYEQYF
-,TRBV19,TRBJ2-7,-,TGTGCCAGTACCTATACAGCAGGTACCTACGAGCAGTACTTC,CASTYTAGTYEQYF
-,TRBV4-2,TRBJ1-3,-,TGTGCCAGCACCAGTTCCCCGGCGGGGTCTGGAAACACCATATATTTT,CASTSSPAGSGNTIYF
-,TRBV19,TRBJ2-5,-,TGTGCCAGTAGGCCGCGGAACAGGGCCGAAGATCAAGAGACCCAGTACTTC,CASRPRNRAEDQETQYF
-,TRBV27,TRBJ2-1,-,TGTGCCAGCAGCCCCCGCAGAAGCGGTTCCTACAATGAGCAGTTCTTC,CASSPRRSGSYNEQFF
TRBD1,TRBV6-5,TRBJ1-6,-,TGTGCCAGTTTTGAGGGACAGGGGTGGGCTTCACCCCTCCACTTT,CASFEGQGWASPLHF
-,TRBV6-5,TRBJ1-5,-,TGTGCCAGCAGTCCGTGGACAGAGAGCAATCAGCCCCAGCATTTT,CASSPWTESNQPQHF